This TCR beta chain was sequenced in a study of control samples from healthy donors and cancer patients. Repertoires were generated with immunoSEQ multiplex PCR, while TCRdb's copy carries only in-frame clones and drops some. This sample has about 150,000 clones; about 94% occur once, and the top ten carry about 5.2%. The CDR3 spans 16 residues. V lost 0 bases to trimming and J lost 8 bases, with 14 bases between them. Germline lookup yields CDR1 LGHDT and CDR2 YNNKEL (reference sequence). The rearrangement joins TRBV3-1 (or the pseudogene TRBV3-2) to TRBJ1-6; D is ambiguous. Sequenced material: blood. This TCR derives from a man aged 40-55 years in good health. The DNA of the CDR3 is TGTGCCAGCAGCCAAGATGCGTTTCCGGGTTATTCACCCCTCCACTTT. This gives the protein CASSQDAFPGYSPLHF.